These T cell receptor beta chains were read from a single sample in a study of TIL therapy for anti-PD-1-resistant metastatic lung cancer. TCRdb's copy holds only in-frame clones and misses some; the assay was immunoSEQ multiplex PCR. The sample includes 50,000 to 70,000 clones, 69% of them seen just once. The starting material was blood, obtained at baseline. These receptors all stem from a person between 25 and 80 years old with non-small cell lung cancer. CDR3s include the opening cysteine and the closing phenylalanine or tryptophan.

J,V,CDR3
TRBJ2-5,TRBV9,CASSVAGGNIETQYF
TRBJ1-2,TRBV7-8,CASSLAPGRGYGYTF
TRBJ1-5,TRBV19,CASSIAWTPNQPQHF
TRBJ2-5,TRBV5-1,CASSFTMTGGFNLETQYF
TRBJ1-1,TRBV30,CAWSVPPGTAEAFF
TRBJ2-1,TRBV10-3,CAISELGQGGGEQFF
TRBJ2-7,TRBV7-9,CASSLGGSGEQYF
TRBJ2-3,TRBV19,CASSIQAQQGTQYF
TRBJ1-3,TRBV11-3,CASSLRAASGNTIYF
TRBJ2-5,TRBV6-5,CASSLAGGSQETQYF
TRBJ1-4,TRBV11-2,CASSFWTAEEKLFF
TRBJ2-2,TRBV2,CASIFFVTGELFF
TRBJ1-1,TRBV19,CASRPGTRDTEAFF
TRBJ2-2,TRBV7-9,CASSSRDRMTGELFF
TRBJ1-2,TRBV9,CASSVAGYDGYTF
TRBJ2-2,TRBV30,CAWSYRDRDTGELFF
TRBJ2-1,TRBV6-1,CASSVALSNEQFF